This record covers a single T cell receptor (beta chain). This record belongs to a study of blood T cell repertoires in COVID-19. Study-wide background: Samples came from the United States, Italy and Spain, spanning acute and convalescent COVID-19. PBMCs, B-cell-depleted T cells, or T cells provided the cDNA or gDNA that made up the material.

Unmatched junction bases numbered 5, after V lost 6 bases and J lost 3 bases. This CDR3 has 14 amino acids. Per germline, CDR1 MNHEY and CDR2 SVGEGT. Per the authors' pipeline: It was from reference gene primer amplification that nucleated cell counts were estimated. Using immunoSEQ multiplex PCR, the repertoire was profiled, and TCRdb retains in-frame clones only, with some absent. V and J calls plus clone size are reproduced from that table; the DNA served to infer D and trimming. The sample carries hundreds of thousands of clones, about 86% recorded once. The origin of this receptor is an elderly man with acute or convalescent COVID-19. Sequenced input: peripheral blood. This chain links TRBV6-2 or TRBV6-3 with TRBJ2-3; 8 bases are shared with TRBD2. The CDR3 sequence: CASSVAGRTDTQYF. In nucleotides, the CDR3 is TGTGCCAGCAGCGTAGCGGGGCGGACAGATACGCAGTATTTT.